This TCR beta chain was recorded in a study of T cells after posttransplantation cyclophosphamide. This CDR3 comprises 13 residues. Per germline, CDR1 MNHNY and CDR2 SVGAGI (reference sequence). V shed 6 bases, J shed 4 bases, and the junction held 2 bases outside the gene matches. Only in-frame clones appear in the TCRdb table, and some are missing; sequencing was by immunoSEQ multiplex PCR. The profile shows tens of thousands of clones, roughly 88% of them singletons. Sequencing input: PBMCs. The rearrangement joins TRBV6-6 to TRBJ2-1; TRBD2 aligns across 8 bases. The clonotype was recovered from an older woman with a blood cancer, CMV-positive, and with a related stem cell donor. This CDR3 reads CASRTSEYNEQFF. The CDR3 nucleotides read TGTGCCAGCAGGACTAGCGAGTACAATGAGCAGTTCTTC.